This T cell receptor (beta chain) was retrieved from a study of CD8 T cells in Susac syndrome. The germline gives CDR1 WSHSY, CDR2 SAAADI. V shed 1 base and J shed 5 bases, with 9 bases lying between them. This CDR3 region has 13 residues. The authors reverse transcribed roughly 0.5 to 1 ug RNA with random hexamers. TCRdb itself ran the immunoSEQ multiplex PCR reads through MiXCR, one entry per CDR3 protein. The data contain over 100,000 distinct CDR3 sequences, around 94% of them seen just once; the ten biggest clones take up about 0.28%. Sequencing was done on a sample of CD8+ T cells from PBMCs. The J gene is TRBJ2-7, the V gene TRBV10-2; D ambiguous. This sequence originates from a human donor with Susac syndrome. This CDR3 is CASSELGLDEQYF. DNA for the CDR3: TGCGCCAGCAGTGAGTTAGGGCTCGACGAGCAGTACTTC.